This T cell receptor (beta chain) was recorded in a study of cytomegalovirus exposure and HLA in healthy donors. Study-level information: From 150 million to 200 million T cells, an earlier analysis saw approximately 110 million unique TCR beta sequences.

The CDR3 has 12 amino acids. Trimming cost V 4 bases and J 9 bases, with 9 bases left between them. Looked up from germline, CDR1 is LNHDA and CDR2 is SQIVND (reference sequence). In the PCR, 60 Vbeta and 13 Jbeta primers were used. TCRdb keeps only in-frame clones here, not all; method: immunoSEQ multiplex PCR. The table has roughly 120,000 clones, roughly 75% seen once; the top ten hold approximately 5%. About this clone: Its target is not known.

Overall study results and limits: Apparent HLA restriction characterized most CMV-associated TCR beta chains in a later analysis. The authors confirmed in vitro that a few CMV-associated chains were specific for CMV antigens. Follow-up analysis later connected one missense variant in DCLRE1C with trimming of TCR beta V- and J-genes.

The sample consisted of PBMCs. The chain combines TRBV19 with TRBJ2-2; D might be TRBD1 (7 bases). This receptor was identified in a man aged 30 to 45 in good health and CMV-seronegative. CDR3 protein: CASSTGGRELFF. The DNA of the CDR3 is TGTGCCAGTAGTACAGGGGGGCGGGAGCTGTTTTTT.